This passage covers 4 T cell receptor beta chains from one sample sequenced in a study of cytomegalovirus exposure and HLA in healthy donors. Use of 60 Vbeta and 13 Jbeta primers characterized the PCR. Some clones are missing from TCRdb's copy, which holds only in-frame ones; the method was immunoSEQ multiplex PCR. The repertoire includes roughly 98,000 clones, 65% to 75% of them detected once, and approximately 3% sits in the top ten. Material for sequencing was PBMCs. The receptors shown here come from a female donor in good health and CMV-seropositive.

In this sample, this clone turned up once. The genes are TRBV11-2 and TRBJ2-3; D might be TRBD1 (5 bases). Germline V gene sequence: CDR1 SGHAT, CDR2 FQNNGV. Between the trimmed V and J ends, which lost 5 bases and 4 bases, there was a span of 16 bases. The length of the CDR3 is 15 residues. For the CDR3, the DNA is TGTGCCAGCAGCCGCAAAAGGGGTTTTCCAGATACGCAGTATTTT. This sequence encodes CASSRKRGFPDTQYF.

The chain combines TRBV29-1 with TRBJ2-2, with no clear D. The CDR3 is 12 amino acids. Germline values: CDR1 SQVTM, CDR2 ANQGSEA. V lost 4 bases and J lost 3, with 6 bases in between. The CDR3 DNA reads as TGCAGCGTTGGCTGGCACACCGGGGAGCTGTTTTTT. This codes for CSVGWHTGELFF.

CDR3 nucleotide sequence: TGCGCCAGCAGCCTTCAAGGGACAGGGACGGGCTACACCTTC. This gives the protein CASSLQGTGTGYTF. V usage is TRBV5-1 and J usage is TRBJ1-2; TRBD1 matches at 9 bases. The CDR3 runs to 14 residues. J was trimmed by 8 bases and V by 4 bases; bases with no gene match: 9. Germline V CDR1 and CDR2: SGHRS, YFSETQ.

This chain connects TRBV4-3 to TRBJ2-5, with TRBD2 matching over 11 bases. This CDR3 has 17 residues. Looked up from germline, CDR1 is LGHNA and CDR2 is YSLEER. J lost 2 bases, V lost 1 base, and 6 bases had no gene match. CDR3 nucleotides: TGCGCCAGCAGCCAAGGGCTCGGGACTAGCGGACAAGAGACCCAGTACTTC. Amino acids: CASSQGLGTSGQETQYF.